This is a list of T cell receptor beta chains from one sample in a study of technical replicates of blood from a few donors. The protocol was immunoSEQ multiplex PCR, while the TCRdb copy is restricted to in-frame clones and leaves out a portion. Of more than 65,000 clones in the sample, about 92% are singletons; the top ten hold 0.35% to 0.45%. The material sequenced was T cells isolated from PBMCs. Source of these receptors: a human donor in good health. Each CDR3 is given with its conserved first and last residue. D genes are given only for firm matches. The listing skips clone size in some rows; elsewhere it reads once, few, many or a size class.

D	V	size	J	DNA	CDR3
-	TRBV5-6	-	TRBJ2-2	TGTGCCAGCAGCTGGACAACCGGGGAGCTGTTTTTT	CASSWTTGELFF
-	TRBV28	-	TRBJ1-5	TGTGCCAGCAGTTTATCCAGGGAAGGTCAGCCCCAGCATTTT	CASSLSREGQPQHF
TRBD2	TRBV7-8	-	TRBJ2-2	TGTGCCAGCAGCTTCAGCGGGAGGGCCGCCGGGGAGCTGTTTTTT	CASSFSGRAAGELFF
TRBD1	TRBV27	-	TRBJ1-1	TGTGCCAGCACTCCCAGGGGGTCAGGGTTGGCGAACACTGAAGCTTTCTTT	CASTPRGSGLANTEAFF
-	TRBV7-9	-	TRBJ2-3	TGTGCCAGCAGCTTCCAGCGGATCACAGATACGCAGTATTTT	CASSFQRITDTQYF
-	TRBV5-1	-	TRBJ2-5	TGCGCCAGCAGCTTGGACAGTGAAGAGACCCAGTACTTC	CASSLDSEETQYF
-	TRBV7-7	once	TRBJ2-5	TGTGCTAGCAGCTTAGGGGCAGGGTATGAGACCCAGTACTTC	CASSLGAGYETQYF
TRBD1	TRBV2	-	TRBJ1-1	TGTGCCAGCAGTGAGGGGGACAGGGATCTAACTGAAGCTTTCTTT	CASSEGDRDLTEAFF
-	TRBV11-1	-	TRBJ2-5	TGTGCCAGCAGCTTAGACGGTTTGTCGGGAGAGACCCAGTACTTC	CASSLDGLSGETQYF
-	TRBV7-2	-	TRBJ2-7	TGTGCCAGCAGCTTTGTCCACAGGTTCGAGCAGTACTTC	CASSFVHRFEQYF
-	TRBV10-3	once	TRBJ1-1	TGTGCCATCACACGACAGGCTTTGAACACTGAAGCTTTCTTT	CAITRQALNTEAFF
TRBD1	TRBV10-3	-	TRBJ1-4	TGTGCCATCAGTGAGACAGGGGAGAGTAATGAAAAACTGTTTTTT	CAISETGESNEKLFF
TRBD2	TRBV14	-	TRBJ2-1	TGTGCCAGCAGCCAGACCCTAGCGGGAGGACCCTACAATGAGCAGTTCTTC	CASSQTLAGGPYNEQFF
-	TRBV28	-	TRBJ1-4	TGTGCCAGCAGTCCCCCTGCCGGGACAATCCCAACACTGTTTTTT	CASSPPAGTIPTLFF
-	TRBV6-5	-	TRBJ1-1	TGTGCCAGCAGTTATGGAGGCACTGAAGCTTTCTTT	CASSYGGTEAFF
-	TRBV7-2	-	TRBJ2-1	TGTGCCAGCAGCTCATACAGGGCCAATGAGCAGTTCTTC	CASSSYRANEQFF
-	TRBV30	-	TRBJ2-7	TGTGCCTGGAATTCACAGCAGCCCTACGAGCAGTACTTC	CAWNSQQPYEQYF
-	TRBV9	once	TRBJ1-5	TGTGCCAGCAGCGAGCTTCCGGGGTCAAATCAGCCCCAGCATTTT	CASSELPGSNQPQHF
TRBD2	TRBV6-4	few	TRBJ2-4	TGTGCCAGGGGCGGGAGAGAGGGCAAAAACATTCAGTACTTC	CARGGREGKNIQYF
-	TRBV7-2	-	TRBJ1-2	TGTGCCAGCAGCCTTCAGGGTCTGGTTTATGGCTACACCTTC	CASSLQGLVYGYTF
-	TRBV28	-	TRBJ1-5	TGTGCCAGCAGTTTCAGGGGAAAACAGCCCCAGCATTTT	CASSFRGKQPQHF
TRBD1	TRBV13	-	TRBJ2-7	TGTGCCAGCAGCCCCTGGGACAGCTTCTCCTACGAGCAGTACTTC	CASSPWDSFSYEQYF
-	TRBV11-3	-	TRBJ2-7	TGTGCCAGCAGCTTAAGGAGGGGAGGGCCGAGGGGGGACGAGCAGTACTTC	CASSLRRGGPRGDEQYF
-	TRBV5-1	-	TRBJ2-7	TGCGCCAGCAGCTTGGGGGGCCACTCCTACGAGCAGTACTTC	CASSLGGHSYEQYF
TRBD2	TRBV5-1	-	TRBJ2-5	TGCGCCAGCAGCTACGGGACTAGCCAAGAGACCCAGTACTTC	CASSYGTSQETQYF
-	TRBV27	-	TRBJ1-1	TGTGCCAGCAGTTTATATGCGGGAGATACTGAAGCTTTCTTT	CASSLYAGDTEAFF
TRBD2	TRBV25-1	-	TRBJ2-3	TGTGCCAGCAGTGAAATATCGGGGCTAGCGGGAGGAGATACGCAGTATTTT	CASSEISGLAGGDTQYF
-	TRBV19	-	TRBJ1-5	TGTGCCAGTAGTATAGATCTAGGGGTAGGTCAGCCCCAGCATTTT	CASSIDLGVGQPQHF
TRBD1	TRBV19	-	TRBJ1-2	TGTGCCAGTAGTTTATTCAGGGGGAATGGCTACACCTTC	CASSLFRGNGYTF
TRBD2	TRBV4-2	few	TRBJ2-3	TGTGCCAGCAGCCAAGAAGTCAGGCTAGCGGGTTACACAGATACGCAGTATTTT	CASSQEVRLAGYTDTQYF
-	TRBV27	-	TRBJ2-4	TGTGCCAGCGCTGCGCGGGACGCCAAAAACATTCAGTACTTC	CASAARDAKNIQYF
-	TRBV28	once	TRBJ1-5	TGTGCCAGCAGTTTTTCCCCCGAGATTCCCCGGGGCAATCAGCCCCAGCATTTT	CASSFSPEIPRGNQPQHF
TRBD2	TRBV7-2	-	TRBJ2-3	TGTGCCAGCAGCTTAGTAGCGGGATGGACAGATACGCAGTATTTT	CASSLVAGWTDTQYF
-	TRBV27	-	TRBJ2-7	TGTGCCAGCAGTTTGGGAGCAGGGGCGTACGAGCAGTACTTC	CASSLGAGAYEQYF
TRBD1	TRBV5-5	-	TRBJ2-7	TGTGCCAGCAGTTTCGGACAGGGCAGCTCCTACGAGCAGTACTTC	CASSFGQGSSYEQYF
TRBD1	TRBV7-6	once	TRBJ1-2	TGTGCCAGCAGCCTAAGAACAGGGGGGAAATATGGCTACACCTTC	CASSLRTGGKYGYTF